This T cell receptor beta chain was obtained from a study of cytomegalovirus exposure and HLA in healthy donors. The PCR made use of 60 Vbeta and 13 Jbeta primers. Data came from immunoSEQ multiplex PCR; TCRdb stores just in-frame clones and leaves some out. The sample records 150,000 to 250,000 clones, around 74% being singletons. Germline V lookup: CDR1 LGHNA, CDR2 YNFKEQ. The CDR3 consists of 15 residues. V was cut by 0 bases and J by 4 bases, with 13 bases left in between. Sequenced sample: PBMCs. J is TRBJ2-7 and V is TRBV4-2; possibly TRBD2 for D (5 bases). This sequence was found in a girl aged 10 to 17 in good health and CMV-seropositive. Here the CDR3 reads CASSQDPASFYEQYF. The CDR3 DNA is TGTGCCAGCAGCCAAGATCCCGCTAGCTTTTACGAGCAGTACTTC.